These 30 T cell receptor beta chains share one sample of origin, sequenced in a study of prognosis after radiotherapy for stage I lung cancer. With two-round multiplex PCR, TCR beta CDR3 sequences were amplified from genomic DNA. First-round PCR, the initial amplification, used primers specific to each TRBV and TRBJ gene. TCRdb redid the calling of the multiplex PCR reads with MiXCR, one entry per CDR3 protein. The sample has 30,000 or so distinct CDR3 sequences, around 30% seen once. The sequencing used PBMCs, collected before or after stereotactic body radiation therapy (not recorded which). The receptors originated from a donor of 50 years or more with non-small cell lung cancer.

The V and J genes are TRBV5-6 and TRBJ2-7; D is ambiguous. Germline lookup yields CDR1 SGHDT and CDR2 YYEEEE. The CDR3 loop spans 11 amino acids. With 2 bases removed from V and 5 bases from J, the gap between germline ends came to 5 bases. CDR3 sequence (DNA): TGTGCCAGCAGCTTTTTCCACGAGCAGTACTTC. It yields the protein CASSFFHEQYF.

This clonotype has at least ten counts. The chain recombines TRBV5-6 with TRBJ2-7; D unresolved. The V and J ends lost 1 base and 1 base respectively, with 15 bases between them. Germline V CDR1 and CDR2: SGHDT, YYEEEE. CDR3 size: 16 residues. CDR3 residues: CASSLYVSRSSYEQYF. DNA of the CDR3: TGTGCCAGCAGCTTGTACGTCAGCAGGTCGTCCTACGAGCAGTACTTC.

In its sample, this clonotype was seen many times. This CDR3 is CASSASGSRPAFF. The CDR3 coding sequence is TGCGCCAGCAGCGCCTCCGGCAGTCGTCCAGCGTTCTTC. This chain uses TRBV10-2 with TRBJ2-1; the D is unclear. Germline V gives CDR1 WSHSY, CDR2 SAAADI. Trimming cost V 6 bases and J 15 bases, with 21 bases left between them. The CDR3 extends over 13 amino acids.

This clonotype was found many times. V is TRBV30 and J is TRBJ1-2; D is possibly TRBD1 (5 bases). This CDR3 spans 14 amino acids. The V and J ends lost 3 bases and 6 bases respectively, with 17 bases between them. Germline loops: CDR1 GTSNPN, CDR2 SVGIG (reference sequence). CDR3: CAWRGDGSSDGYTF. CDR3 nucleotides: TGTGCCTGGAGGGGGGACGGTAGCTCTGATGGCTACACCTTC.

Regarding this clonotype: Relative to the germline gene, one junction end is altered; a read error may explain this. V is TRBV4-1 and J is TRBJ2-7; 7 positions agree with TRBD2. This CDR3 comprises 15 residues. From germline, CDR1 is MGHRA and CDR2 YSYEKL. CDR3 coding DNA: TGCGCCAGCACCCAAGATACTAGCGTCTCCTATGAGCAGTACTTC. Residues: CASTQDTSVSYEQYF.

This clonotype was detected ten times or more. The genes are TRBV2 and TRBJ1-1, with a possible D match to TRBD1 (6 bases). This CDR3 comprises 15 residues. Germline CDR1 is SNHLY and CDR2 is FYNNEI. Trimming pared 6 bases from V and 1 base from J, leaving 15 bases between. In nucleotides, the CDR3 is TGTGCCAGCAGCCCCAGGGGAGGGGCGAACACTGAAGCTTTCTTT. Encoded protein: CASSPRGGANTEAFF.

This clonotype appeared many times. V and J are TRBV29-1 and TRBJ1-2, with 7 nucleotides matching TRBD1. This CDR3 has 12 amino acids. CDR1 and CDR2 from the germline V gene are SQVTM and ANQGSEA. The ends lost 4 bases at V and 3 bases at J; junction bases unmatched: 2. For the CDR3, the DNA is TGCAGCGTTGGAACAGGGGACTATGGCTACACCTTC. Its protein is CSVGTGDYGYTF.

With regard to this clonotype: With a far larger clone one base away, a read error is the likely cause. The gene calls are TRBV6-8 and TRBJ1-2; no clear D gene. The CDR3 loop spans 12 amino acids. Trimming shortened V by 11 bases and J by 4 bases, and 14 bases separated the two germline ends. CDR1 is MNHGY, CDR2 SAAAGT, per germline. This CDR3 reads CAGSIGSYGYTF. The CDR3, as DNA: TGTGCCGGCTCCATAGGATCCTATGGCTACACCTTC.

The rearrangement uses TRBV6-4 and TRBJ2-3; the D gene is possibly TRBD2 (6 bases). The germline gives CDR1 MRHNA, CDR2 SNTAGT. The CDR3 has 15 amino acids. V was cut by 0 bases and J by 8 bases, with 15 bases left in between. CDR3 DNA sequence: TGTGCCAGCAGTGACTCGTCGGGAGATTCGGTTACGCAGTATTTT. This sequence encodes CASSDSSGDSVTQYF.

This clonotype was detected ten times or more. This chain joins TRBV9 and TRBJ2-1, with 10 bases fitting TRBD1. From germline, CDR1 is SGDLS and CDR2 YYNGEE. The CDR3 totals 19 residues. The V gene end was trimmed by 2 bases and the J gene end by 2 bases; junction bases not matched to a gene: 13. The CDR3 sequence is CASSVGLTGQGSAYNEQFF. CDR3 DNA sequence: TGTGCCAGCAGCGTGGGACTGACGGGACAGGGGAGCGCCTACAATGAGCAGTTCTTC.

This clonotype was found many times. This rearrangement joins TRBV4-2 to TRBJ2-3; 10 nucleotides agree with TRBD2. J lost 4 bases, V lost 0 bases, and 4 bases had no gene match. CDR3 length: 16 residues. CDR1 LGHNA and CDR2 YNFKEQ come from the germline V gene. This chain's CDR3 is CASSQEKRGGADTQYF. The CDR3 DNA sequence: TGTGCCAGCAGCCAAGAGAAGCGGGGGGGGGCAGATACGCAGTATTTT.

A single count supports this clonotype. The genes are TRBV7-8 and TRBJ2-3, with TRBD1 matching 12 bases. CDR3 length equals 15 residues. Germline lookup yields CDR1 SGHVS and CDR2 FQNEAQ. V shed 7 bases, J shed 2 bases, and the junction held 4 bases outside the gene matches. CDR3 region: CASNWDRGPTDTQYF. In DNA form, the CDR3 reads TGTGCCAGCAATTGGGACAGGGGGCCCACAGATACGCAGTATTTT.

The genes are TRBV20-1 and TRBJ1-4; D call uncertain. The ends were cut back, 5 bases at V and 7 bases at J, with 11 bases in the middle. Germline V CDR1 and CDR2: DFQATT, SNEGSKA (reference sequence). CDR3 length: 12 residues. The CDR3 sequence: CSAQVEREKLFF. The DNA of the CDR3 is TGCAGTGCTCAGGTTGAGCGTGAAAAACTGTTTTTT.

This clonotype was detected many times. This rearrangement joins TRBV20-1 to TRBJ2-7, with D uncertain. This CDR3 comprises 16 residues. Germline CDR1 is DFQATT and CDR2 is SNEGSKA (reference sequence). V lost 3 bases and J lost 1, with 19 bases in between. The CDR3 protein is CSASAETTSSSYEQYF. In nucleotides, the CDR3 is TGCAGTGCTAGCGCTGAGACAACTTCTAGTTCCTACGAGCAGTACTTC.

By share of the sample, this clonotype is medium-sized (0.01 to 0.1%). This chain links TRBV12-3 or TRBV12-4 with TRBJ2-7, with TRBD1 matching over 7 bases. The CDR3 spans 13 residues. J gave up 2 bases and V 6 bases, and 4 bases lay outside the gene matches. The CDR3, as DNA: TGTGCCAGCAGGGCGACAGGGACCTACGAGCAGTACTTC. Translated, it gives CASRATGTYEQYF.

This clonotype has a count of ten or more. The chain couples TRBV19 to TRBJ1-5; the D is unclear. Trimming took 7 bases from V and 0 from J, leaving 16 bases between them. The CDR3 loop spans 16 amino acids. CDR1 LNHDA and CDR2 SQIVND come from the germline V gene (reference sequence). The CDR3 protein is CASNPGEGYSNQPQHF. In DNA form, the CDR3 reads TGTGCCAGTAACCCGGGAGAAGGATATAGCAATCAGCCCCAGCATTTT.

For the CDR3, the DNA is TGTGCCAGCAGGCAAGATACGGCAGGGGCCGGGGAGCTGTTTTTT. Its protein is CASRQDTAGAGELFF. The chain links TRBV28 to TRBJ2-2; TRBD1 might be the D (6 bases). Trimming removed 6 bases from V and 6 bases from J, with 17 bases in between. The germline CDR1 and CDR2 sequences are MDHEN and SYDVKM. The length of the CDR3 is 15 residues.

The CDR3 sequence: CASSFSLAVPSEDQYF. CDR3 DNA: TGTGCCAGTAGTTTTTCACTAGCGGTCCCTTCTGAGGACCAGTACTTC. This sequence joins TRBV19 and TRBJ2-5; 8 nucleotides align to TRBD2. After removal of 5 bases from V and 10 bases from J, the junction contained 18 bases not matched to a gene. The CDR3 extends over 16 amino acids. The germline CDR1 and CDR2 sequences are LNHDA and SQIVND (reference sequence).

This clonotype was found many times. The chain uses TRBV12-3 or TRBV12-4 and TRBJ2-1; D ambiguous. The germline V and J ends were trimmed by 0 bases and 5 bases, with 8 bases remaining between them. This CDR3 region has 14 residues. The CDR3 DNA reads TGTGCCAGCAGTTTAGCCGATGGAGACAATGAGCAGTTCTTC. Translation gives CASSLADGDNEQFF.

The V call is TRBV2, the J call TRBJ2-1; 14 bases line up with TRBD2. The CDR3 consists of 14 residues. The ends lost 6 bases at V and 9 bases at J; junction bases unmatched: 4. Germline CDR1 is SNHLY and CDR2 is FYNNEI. CDR3 sequence (DNA): TGTGCCAGCAGCTCGGGACTAGCGGGAGCTGAGCAGTTCTTC. Translating it yields CASSSGLAGAEQFF.

The table lists this clonotype with many counts. The chain carries TRBV6-1 and TRBJ2-3; 12 bases are a match to TRBD2. Unmatched junction bases numbered 2, after V lost 1 base and J lost 12 bases. Germline CDR1 is MNHNS and CDR2 is SASEGT. The CDR3 length is 13 residues. The CDR3 nucleotides read TGTGCCAGCAGTGAAGGGACTAGCGGGAATCAGTATTTT. This codes for CASSEGTSGNQYF.

V usage is TRBV6-1 and J usage is TRBJ2-1; 13 nucleotides match TRBD2. The CDR3 totals 13 residues. Germline-derived CDR1 and CDR2 are MNHNS and SASEGT. With 9 bases clipped from V and 9 bases from J, the junction kept 5 bases outside the gene matches. CDR3 DNA: TGTGCCAGTCGGACTAGCGGGAGTGGTGAGCAGTTCTTC. Translation gives CASRTSGSGEQFF.

This chain links TRBV20-1 with TRBJ2-5; TRBD1 agrees at 7 bases. CDR3 length equals 15 residues. Germline-derived CDR1 and CDR2 are DFQATT and SNEGSKA (reference sequence). Trimming took 3 bases from V and 5 from J; bases not matched to a gene: 12. CDR3 residues: CSARGGRGFGETQYF. DNA of the CDR3: TGCAGTGCTAGGGGCGGCAGGGGGTTCGGGGAGACCCAGTACTTC.

The rearrangement uses TRBV7-2 and TRBJ2-3; no clear D gene. Germline CDR1 SGHTA, CDR2 FQGNSA. This CDR3 spans 10 amino acids. The V end lost 8 bases, the J end lost 4 bases, and 4 bases lay between the germline ends. In DNA form, the CDR3 reads TGTGCCAGCTTCGCAGATACGCAGTATTTT. Translation gives CASFADTQYF.

To note about this clonotype: This likely traces to a read error, being one base from a far larger clone. This chain uses TRBV6-4 with TRBJ1-6, with D possibly being TRBD1 (6 bases). The CDR3 covers 17 residues. V dropped 8 bases and J dropped 7 bases, with 24 bases sitting between them. From germline, CDR1 is MRHNA and CDR2 SNTAGT. CDR3 sequence reads: CASCYAPTGARNSPLHF. The CDR3 region has the DNA TGTGCCAGCTGTTACGCCCCAACGGGGGCGAGAAATTCACCCCTCCACTTT.

The V and J genes are TRBV6-2 or TRBV6-3 and TRBJ1-5; 9 nucleotides align to TRBD1. Germline CDR1 is MNHEY and CDR2 is SVGEGT. Trimming at V came to 8 bases and at J to 2 bases, leaving 10 bases not matched to a gene. The CDR3 is 16 residues long. The CDR3 region has the DNA TGTGCCAGCTGCCTAGGTACAGGGGGCTGCAATCAGCCCCAGCATTTT. Translation gives CASCLGTGGCNQPQHF.

The rearrangement links TRBV12-3 or TRBV12-4 to TRBJ1-1; weak D call: TRBD1 (5 bases). V was cut by 1 base and J by 5 bases, with 8 bases left in between. This CDR3 has 13 amino acids. The CDR3 is CASSLEQETEAFF. CDR3 DNA: TGTGCCAGCAGTTTAGAACAGGAGACTGAAGCTTTCTTT.

As to this clonotype: One base separates it from a far larger clone, so it is likely a read error. The genes are TRBV6-2 or TRBV6-3 and TRBJ2-5; D is perhaps TRBD1 (6 bases). The J call is doubtful: the DNA matches TRBJ2-1 better. Looked up from germline, CDR1 is MNHEY and CDR2 is SVGEGT. CDR3 length equals 16 residues. The CDR3 loop reads CASSLKTARGGNEQFF. The CDR3 DNA is TGTGCCAGCAGTTTGAAAACGGCCAGGGGTGGTAATGAGCAGTTCTTC.

A note on this clonotype: A read error may explain this, as a much larger clone is one base away. The V gene is TRBV15, the J gene TRBJ2-6; D might be TRBD1 (6 bases). Germline CDR1 LNHNV, CDR2 YYDKDF (reference sequence). With 2 bases removed from V and 1 base from J, the gap between germline ends came to 21 bases. This CDR3 has 20 residues. DNA for the CDR3: TGTGCCACCAGCAGACCACACGGGACATGGTCCCTTTCTGGGGCCAACGTCCTGACTTTC. This gives the protein CATSRPHGTWSLSGANVLTF.

This clonotype was counted ten times or more. The chain links TRBV3-1 to TRBJ2-2; a weak D match, TRBD1 (5 bases). The germline V gene has CDR1 LGHDT and CDR2 YNNKEL (reference sequence). V was trimmed by 1 base and J by 5 bases, leaving 5 bases between them. This CDR3 has 13 amino acids. The CDR3: CASSQAGTGELFF. DNA for the CDR3: TGTGCCAGCAGCCAAGCAGGGACCGGGGAGCTGTTTTTT. The whole variable domain, remainder taken from reference TRBV3-1 and TRBJ2-2, is DTAVSQTPKYLVTQMGNDKSIKCEQNLGHDTMYWYKQDSKKFLKIMFSYNNKELIINETVPNRFSPKSPDKAHLNLHINSLELGDSAVYFCASSQAGTGELFFGEGSRLTVL.